Following are 32 T cell receptor beta chains from one sample sequenced in a study of OX40 agonist ivuxolimab in advanced cancers. Using immunoSEQ multiplex PCR, the repertoire was profiled, and TCRdb retains in-frame clones only, with some absent. The table records some 85,000 clones, about 90% of them present only once. The source material was CD4+ or CD8+ T cells sorted from blood, sampled in a trial of the OX40 agonist ivuxolimab. These receptors originate from an adult with an advanced solid tumor such as melanoma, head and neck, liver or kidney cancer.

This rearrangement joins TRBV28 to TRBJ1-1; D unclear. Trimming removed 5 bases at V and 0 bases at J, with 7 bases between. The CDR3 covers 13 residues. Per germline, CDR1 MDHEN and CDR2 SYDVKM. The CDR3: CASSGWLNTEAFF. The CDR3 DNA follows: TGTGCCAGCAGTGGATGGCTGAACACTGAAGCTTTCTTT.

This clone occurred once. The J gene is TRBJ1-4, the V gene TRBV7-9; D may be TRBD1 (6 bases). The V and J ends lost 6 bases and 10 bases respectively, with 21 bases between them. Germline V gene lookup returns CDR1 SEHNR and CDR2 FQNEAQ (reference sequence). The CDR3 is 15 amino acids. The CDR3 DNA follows: TGTGCCAGCAGGGTTTTGACAGGTGGGCCCGGAAAACTGTTTTTT. As protein: CASRVLTGGPGKLFF.

The chain employs TRBV28 and TRBJ2-1; 11 bases agree with TRBD2. V was pared by 2 bases and J by 6 bases, with 9 bases of the junction left unmatched. Germline-derived CDR1 and CDR2 are MDHEN and SYDVKM. The CDR3 extends over 17 amino acids. The CDR3 region is CASSLSSRLAGTNEQFF. The CDR3 DNA is TGTGCCAGCAGTTTAAGTTCTCGACTAGCGGGGACCAATGAGCAGTTCTTC.

The gene calls are TRBV7-9 and TRBJ2-1, with a weak D call TRBD2 (6 bases). The CDR3 has 15 residues. V lost 3 bases to trimming and J lost 6 bases, with 15 bases between them. Germline V lookup: CDR1 SEHNR, CDR2 FQNEAQ (reference sequence). This CDR3 is CASSFALQEGNEQFF. Here the CDR3 DNA reads TGTGCCAGCAGCTTCGCTCTCCAGGAGGGCAATGAGCAGTTCTTC.

The V call is TRBV5-6, the J call TRBJ2-3; 7 bases are a match to TRBD2. The CDR3 has 16 amino acids. Germline values: CDR1 SGHDT, CDR2 YYEEEE. J gave up 3 bases and V 4 bases, and 11 bases lay outside the gene matches. As DNA, the CDR3 is TGTGCCAGCAGCGACTTGGTGGGCGGGGGAACAGATACGCAGTATTTT. Residues: CASSDLVGGGTDTQYF.

This clone showed up just once. The chain uses TRBV4-1 and TRBJ2-4; the D gene is possibly TRBD2 (5 bases). CDR3 size: 18 residues. Trimming took off 0 bases at V and 0 bases at J, with 15 bases between the two ends. In germline, CDR1 is MGHRA, CDR2 YSYEKL. CDR3 coding DNA: TGCGCCAGCAGCCAAGATTTTAGGCGGGTACTAGCCAAAAACATTCAGTACTTC. Translating gives CASSQDFRRVLAKNIQYF.

J is TRBJ1-1 and V is TRBV2; 11 nucleotides line up with TRBD1. CDR1 and CDR2 (germline): SNHLY, FYNNEI. The CDR3 spans 15 residues. J lost 4 bases, V lost 7 bases, and 8 bases had no gene match. CDR3: CASTGQGAGGTEAFF. DNA of the CDR3: TGTGCCAGCACCGGACAGGGGGCAGGGGGCACTGAAGCTTTCTTT.

The chain links TRBV5-1 to TRBJ2-3, with 8 bases matching TRBD2. The CDR3 contains 14 residues. With V trimmed by 3 bases and J by 1 base, 1 base remained unmatched. Germline V gene data show CDR1 as SGHRS and CDR2 as YFSETQ. The CDR3 sequence is CASSSAGGTDTQYF. CDR3 coding DNA: TGCGCCAGCAGCTCAGCGGGAGGCACAGATACGCAGTATTTT.

The rearrangement joins TRBV14 to TRBJ2-1; the D is unclear. The CDR3 has 11 residues. The germline gives CDR1 SGHDN, CDR2 FVKESK. V was clipped by 1 base and J by 10 bases, with 5 bases between them. CDR3 loop: CASSQAHEQFF. DNA for the CDR3: TGTGCCAGCAGCCAAGCACACGAGCAGTTCTTC.

J is TRBJ2-3 and V is TRBV10-3; a weak D match, TRBD1 (6 bases). This CDR3 is 16 amino acids long. Germline CDR1 is ENHRY and CDR2 is SYGVKD. Trimming stripped 7 bases from V and 0 bases from J, with 17 bases between. CDR3: CAITDRIPTSTDTQYF. CDR3 sequence (DNA): TGTGCCATCACCGACAGGATCCCCACTAGCACAGATACGCAGTATTTT.

The rearrangement links TRBV2 to TRBJ2-2; 8 bases line up with TRBD1. The V segment lost 3 bases and the J segment 7 bases; nucleotides outside the gene matches: 7. This CDR3 is 15 amino acids long. From germline, CDR1 is SNHLY and CDR2 FYNNEI. CDR3 sequence: CASSEQQGVVGELFF. The CDR3 DNA follows: TGTGCCAGCAGTGAGCAACAGGGGGTGGTCGGGGAGCTGTTTTTT.

V and J are TRBV28 and TRBJ2-3, with 16 nucleotides matching TRBD2. There are 17 residues in the CDR3. Trimming cost V 6 bases and J 6 bases; bases outside gene matches: 9. Per germline, CDR1 MDHEN and CDR2 SYDVKM. CDR3 amino acids: CASSSGLAGGPRDTQYF. CDR3 DNA sequence: TGTGCCAGCAGCTCGGGACTAGCGGGAGGGCCAAGGGATACGCAGTATTTT.

The CDR3 is CASKGRTWNEQFF. CDR3 nucleotides: TGTGCCAGTAAAGGACGTACTTGGAATGAGCAGTTCTTC. V usage is TRBV19 and J usage is TRBJ2-1; no clear D. Trimming shortened V by 7 bases and J by 7 bases, and 14 bases separated the two germline ends. The CDR3 totals 13 residues. CDR1 and CDR2 (germline): LNHDA, SQIVND (reference sequence). Variable domain in full (rest from reference TRBV19 and TRBJ2-1): DGGITQSPKYLFRKEGQNVTLSCEQNLNHDAMYWYRQDPGQGLRLIYYSQIVNDFQKGDIAEGYSVSREKKESFPLTVTSAQKNPTAFYLCASKGRTWNEQFFGPGTRLTVL.

The chain couples TRBV7-8 to TRBJ2-4, with 7 bases fitting TRBD1. This CDR3 comprises 16 residues. After removal of 3 bases from V and 0 bases from J, the junction contained 5 bases not matched to a gene. Germline assignment: CDR1 SGHVS and CDR2 FQNEAQ. The DNA for the CDR3 is TGTGCCAGCAGCTTCGTAGGGGGCCTAGCCAAAAACATTCAGTACTTC. Encoded protein: CASSFVGGLAKNIQYF.

This clone was found once. V is TRBV11-2 and J is TRBJ2-7, with D possibly TRBD1 on 6 matching bases. CDR1 SGHAT and CDR2 FQNNGV come from the germline V gene. Trimming cost V 4 bases and J 0 bases, with 16 bases left between them. The CDR3 has 16 amino acids. CDR3 in amino acids: CASSSIFRGNSYEQYF. For the CDR3, the DNA is TGTGCCAGCAGCTCTATCTTTAGGGGGAACTCCTACGAGCAGTACTTC.

The rearrangement uses TRBV7-2 and TRBJ2-3, with 8 positions matching TRBD2. The germline V gene has CDR1 SGHTA and CDR2 FQGNSA. CDR3 size: 13 residues. The junction had 2 bases not matched to a gene; V was cut back by 0 bases and J by 9 bases. The CDR3 region is CASSLAASGTQYF. The CDR3 DNA reads as TGTGCCAGCAGCTTAGCAGCTAGCGGGACGCAGTATTTT.

This clone was detected only a few times. The rearrangement uses TRBV9 and TRBJ2-1, with TRBD2 matching over 13 bases. The V segment lost 0 bases and the J segment 2 bases; nucleotides outside the gene matches: 11. The CDR3 totals 20 residues. CDR1 is SGDLS and CDR2 is YYNGEE in the germline V gene. The CDR3 sequence: CASSVGNGELAGGTYNEQFF. CDR3 DNA: TGTGCCAGCAGCGTAGGGAACGGCGAACTAGCGGGAGGGACCTACAATGAGCAGTTCTTC.

This rearrangement joins TRBV25-1 to TRBJ2-7; 13 bases line up with TRBD2. Unmatched junction bases numbered 12, after V lost 3 bases and J lost 4 bases. This CDR3 has 18 residues. From germline, CDR1 is MGHDK and CDR2 SYGVNS. The CDR3 nucleotides are TGTGCCAGCAGTGAGTTCGGACTAGCGGGAGCGAATCGGTACGAGCAGTACTTC. This gives the protein CASSEFGLAGANRYEQYF.

The chain recombines TRBV5-1 with TRBJ1-4, with 7 nucleotides matching TRBD1. The CDR3 is 17 residues long. CDR1 is SGHRS and CDR2 is YFSETQ in the germline V gene. Trimming took 3 bases from V and 7 from J; bases not matched to a gene: 15. CDR3 nucleotide sequence: TGCGCCAGCAGCTGGATGTCACAGGGGTTGCGAGGTGAAAAACTGTTTTTT. Encoded protein: CASSWMSQGLRGEKLFF.

The chain is built from TRBV4-2 and TRBJ2-7; TRBD1 agrees at 7 bases. With 3 bases clipped from V and 4 bases from J, the junction kept 9 bases outside the gene matches. CDR1 is LGHNA and CDR2 is YNFKEQ in the germline V gene. The CDR3 extends over 15 amino acids. Here the CDR3 DNA reads TGTGCCAGCAGCCAGACCTCCAGGGACAGATACGAGCAGTACTTC. Its translation: CASSQTSRDRYEQYF.

This clone has just a few counts. This chain connects TRBV19 to TRBJ2-2; 8 bases match TRBD1. This CDR3 has 15 amino acids. Germline V CDR1 and CDR2: LNHDA, SQIVND (reference sequence). The V and J ends lost 6 bases and 4 bases, in that order; junction bases with no gene match: 7. CDR3 bases: TGTGCCAGTAGATCTGGGGACAGGCTCACCGGGGAGCTGTTTTTT. Protein product: CASRSGDRLTGELFF.

The chain couples TRBV5-1 to TRBJ1-4, with D unclear. From germline, CDR1 is SGHRS and CDR2 YFSETQ. This CDR3 spans 14 amino acids. Trimming pared 2 bases from V and 0 bases from J, leaving 5 bases between. In nucleotides, the CDR3 is TGCGCCAGCAGCTTAGCCGCAACTAATGAAAAACTGTTTTTT. It specifies CASSLAATNEKLFF. Full variable domain (remainder filled in from reference TRBV5-1 and TRBJ1-4): KAGVTQTPRYLIKTRGQQVTLSCSPISGHRSVSWYQQTPGQGLQFLFEYFSETQRNKGNFPGRFSGRQFSNSRSEMNVSTLELGDSALYLCASSLAATNEKLFFGSGTQLSVL.

V usage is TRBV18 and J usage is TRBJ2-5; 7 nucleotides align to TRBD2. The DNA matches TRBJ2-7 better at its end, which makes the J call doubtful. CDR1 and CDR2 from the germline V gene are KGHSH and LQKENI. The CDR3 is made up of 15 amino acids. CDR3 loop: CASSPGEGLSYEQYF. The CDR3 coding sequence is TGTGCCAGCTCACCAGGGGAGGGGCTTTCCTACGAGCAGTACTTC.

This clone has only a few counts. The V and J genes are TRBV7-6 and TRBJ2-7; D unresolved. This CDR3 is 15 amino acids long. Per the germline V gene, CDR1 is SGHVS and CDR2 is FNYEAQ. Trimming left V 4 bases short and J 3 bases short, with 16 bases between. CDR3 amino acids: CASSSGPAQRYEQYF. The CDR3 DNA is TGTGCCAGCAGCTCAGGACCCGCGCAACGCTACGAGCAGTACTTC.

A few counts support this clone. The V and J genes are TRBV9 and TRBJ2-2; D is uncertain. The CDR3 has 14 residues. Trimming left V 4 bases short and J 5 bases short, with 12 bases between. Germline CDR1 reads SGDLS; CDR2 reads YYNGEE. The DNA for the CDR3 is TGTGCCAGCAGCCCAGTTAGTGGTACCGGGGAGCTGTTTTTT. Residues: CASSPVSGTGELFF.

The chain employs TRBV7-3 and TRBJ2-3, with 8 nucleotides matching TRBD2. The CDR3 has 14 residues. The ends lost 5 bases at V and 5 bases at J; junction bases unmatched: 6. Germline assignment: CDR1 SGHTA and CDR2 FQGTGA. The CDR3 region has the DNA TGTGCCAGCAGCCCGGGACTAGTGAGAGATACGCAGTATTTT. The encoded protein is CASSPGLVRDTQYF.

This clone was observed once. V and J are TRBV6-5 and TRBJ2-2, with TRBD1 identical over 7 bases. Germline lookup yields CDR1 MNHEY and CDR2 SVGAGI. The CDR3 spans 14 residues. Trimming at V came to 6 bases and at J to 2 bases, leaving 3 bases not matched to a gene. The CDR3 sequence is CASSDRVNTGELFF. The CDR3 DNA is TGTGCCAGCAGCGACAGGGTCAACACCGGGGAGCTGTTTTTT.

This clone has just a few counts. This chain links TRBV18 with TRBJ2-7, with D possibly matching TRBD1 (6 bases). The CDR3 has 14 residues. Trimming left V 3 bases short and J 3 bases short, with 12 bases between. Germline V gene sequence: CDR1 KGHSH, CDR2 LQKENI. The CDR3 protein is CASSPGAAFYEQYF. The CDR3 nucleotides read TGTGCCAGCTCACCGGGGGCGGCCTTCTACGAGCAGTACTTC.

The DNA for the CDR3 is TGTGCCAGCAGCCCCTGGGGCGCCAACTCTGGAAACACCATATATTTT. Encoded protein: CASSPWGANSGNTIYF. V usage is TRBV28 and J usage is TRBJ1-3, with D possibly TRBD1 on 5 matching bases. This CDR3 contains 16 residues. Trimming removed 6 bases from V and 0 bases from J, with 15 bases in between. The germline gives CDR1 MDHEN, CDR2 SYDVKM.

The rearrangement links TRBV6-1 to TRBJ1-1; D gene ambiguous. Germline CDR1 is MNHNS and CDR2 is SASEGT. The CDR3 sequence is 13 residues long. The ends were cut back, 8 bases at V and 4 bases at J, with 14 bases in the middle. The chain's CDR3 is CASSTGVGTEAFF. The DNA for the CDR3 is TGTGCCAGCTCCACCGGGGTTGGCACTGAAGCTTTCTTT.

V gene TRBV6-6 combines with J gene TRBJ2-7; D may be TRBD1 (6 bases). V gave up 4 bases and J gave up 5 bases, with 6 bases separating them. In germline, CDR1 is MNHNY, CDR2 SVGAGI (reference sequence). CDR3 length: 11 amino acids. In DNA, the CDR3 is TGTGCCAGCAGTTCAGGGGACGAGCAGTACTTC. Translating it yields CASSSGDEQYF.

This clone was detected a few times. The CDR3 region has the DNA TGTGCCAGCAGCTCTTTCCGGGACAGGAATGAAAAACTGTTTTTT. Translating gives CASSSFRDRNEKLFF. V usage is TRBV7-9 and J usage is TRBJ1-4; TRBD1 matches 8 bases. V shed 4 bases and J 5 bases; nucleotides not matched to a gene: 6. This CDR3 spans 15 amino acids. In germline, CDR1 is SEHNR, CDR2 FQNEAQ (reference sequence).